Described below is a single T cell receptor (beta chain) sequence and its context. The antigen is undetermined. V dropped 3 bases and J dropped 7 bases, with 16 bases sitting between them. Germline CDR1 reads MNHEY; CDR2 reads SMNVEV (reference sequence). The CDR3 runs 15 residues. The multiple sclerosis controls, all treatment-naive patients, had relapsing-remitting disease that was stable or active. TEMRA cells were enriched by FACS, and CD4+ and CD8+ T cells were negatively isolated. The data were taken from a study of CD8 T cells in Susac syndrome. General study results and limits: The relatively small number of individuals in the TCR sequencing and HLA analysis was acknowledged by the study.

An amount of RNA that ranged from about 0.45 to 1 ug was reverse transcribed with random hexamers. An immunoSEQ multiplex PCR generated amplified TCR beta CDR3 products spanning 54 Vbeta and 13 Jbeta. TCRdb processed the immunoSEQ multiplex PCR reads anew with MiXCR; each CDR3 protein has one entry. The sample lists some 150,000 distinct CDR3 sequences; approximately 94% were seen once. The chain couples TRBV27 to TRBJ2-1, with D tentatively TRBD2 (6 bases). The source of this sequence is a human donor with multiple sclerosis. Sequenced: CD8+ T cells from PBMCs. CDR3 DNA: TGTGCCAGCAGTTTGAGCCTAGCGAGGGGAAATGAGCAGTTCTTC. Translating it yields CASSLSLARGNEQFF.